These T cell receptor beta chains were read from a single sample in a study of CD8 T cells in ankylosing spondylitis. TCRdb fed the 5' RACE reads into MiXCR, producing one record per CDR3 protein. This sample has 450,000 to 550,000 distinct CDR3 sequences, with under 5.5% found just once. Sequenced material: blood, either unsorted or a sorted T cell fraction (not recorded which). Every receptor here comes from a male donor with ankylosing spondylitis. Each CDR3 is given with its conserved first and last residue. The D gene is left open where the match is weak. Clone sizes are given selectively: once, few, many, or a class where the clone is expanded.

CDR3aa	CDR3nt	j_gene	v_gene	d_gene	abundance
CASSQRETALNQPQHF	TGTGCCAGCAGCCAAAGGGAGACAGCTCTAAATCAGCCCCAGCATTTT	TRBJ1-5	TRBV16	-	few
CASSLGSVISSYEQYF	TGCGCCAGCAGCTTGGGTAGCGTGATCAGCTCCTACGAGCAGTACTTC	TRBJ2-7	TRBV5-1	-	many
CASSLYNTGELFF	TGTGCCAGCAGTCTCTACAACACCGGGGAGCTGTTTTTT	TRBJ2-2	TRBV9	-	many
CASSLGSPYNEQFF	TGCGCCAGCAGCTTGGGGAGTCCCTACAATGAGCAGTTCTTC	TRBJ2-1	TRBV5-1	-	many
CSAVEGSQETQYF	TGCAGTGCTGTAGAGGGGTCTCAAGAGACCCAGTACTTC	TRBJ2-5	TRBV20-1	-	many
CATSLSRGTEAFF	TGTGCCACCTCCCTATCACGGGGCACTGAAGCTTTCTTT	TRBJ1-1	TRBV15	-	many
CASSFGGVSGELFF	TGTGCCAGCAGTTTCGGAGGTGTCTCCGGAGAACTGTTTTTT	TRBJ1-4	TRBV12-3/TRBV12-4	-	many
CAISEAGGPDTQYF	TGTGCCATCTCAGAAGCGGGAGGGCCAGATACGCAGTATTTT	TRBJ2-3	TRBV10-3	TRBD2	many
CASSSLTSGRDDEQFF	TGCGCCAGCAGCTCCCTAACTAGCGGGAGGGATGATGAGCAGTTCTTC	TRBJ2-1	TRBV5-1	TRBD2	many
CAIRAGGSLRGSNTEAFF	TGTGCCATCAGGGCCGGGGGGAGCCTAAGGGGCTCGAACACTGAAGCTTTCTTT	TRBJ1-1	TRBV10-3	-	many
CSAERDLNTEAFF	TGCAGTGCGGAAAGGGACCTGAACACTGAAGCTTTCTTT	TRBJ1-1	TRBV20-1	-	many
CASSQDGHTDTQYF	TGCGCCAGCAGCCAAGACGGACACACAGATACGCAGTATTTT	TRBJ2-3	TRBV4-3	-	many
CASSPSGNNEQFF	TGTGCCAGCAGCCCCAGCGGGAACAATGAGCAGTTCTTC	TRBJ2-1	TRBV7-2	TRBD2	many
CASSSGASSYNSPLHF	TGTGCCAGCAGCTCAGGGGCGAGCTCCTATAATTCACCCCTCCACTTT	TRBJ1-6	TRBV9	-	many
CASSYLAGSMNTEAFF	TGTGCCAGCAGTTATCTAGCGGGGAGCATGAACACTGAAGCTTTCTTT	TRBJ1-1	TRBV6-2/TRBV6-3	-	many
CASSVGGQNAVYEQYF	TGTGCCAGCAGCGTAGGTGGGCAAAATGCCGTCTACGAGCAGTACTTC	TRBJ2-7	TRBV9	-	many
CASSPTGSSLETQYF	TGTGCCAGCAGTCCAACAGGGTCGAGTTTAGAGACCCAGTACTTC	TRBJ2-5	TRBV5-4	-	many
CASSQPEWGQEQYF	TGTGCCAGCAGCCAACCAGAGTGGGGTCAGGAGCAGTACTTC	TRBJ2-7	TRBV4-2	-	many
CASSSSRRRTTEAFF	TGTGCCAGCAGCTCGTCCAGACGCCGGACTACTGAAGCTTTCTTT	TRBJ1-1	TRBV5-6	-	many
CSARSGGYYEQYF	TGCAGTGCTAGGTCTGGGGGGTACTACGAGCAGTACTTC	TRBJ2-7	TRBV20-1	-	many
CASSNGLAQQYF	TGTGCCAGCAGCAACGGACTAGCCCAGCAGTACTTC	TRBJ2-7	TRBV7-6	TRBD2	-
CATSGANALGDTQYF	TGTGCCACCAGTGGGGCGAACGCCCTGGGGGATACGCAGTATTTT	TRBJ2-3	TRBV24-1	-	many
CASSPEAGMSTDTQYF	TGTGCCAGCAGCCCAGAAGCGGGGATGAGCACAGATACGCAGTATTTT	TRBJ2-3	TRBV7-6	TRBD2	many
CASSRPGQGHNEQFF	TGTGCCAGCAGCCGCCCGGGACAGGGCCACAATGAGCAGTTCTTC	TRBJ2-1	TRBV12-3/TRBV12-4	TRBD1	many
CSARDSLGTQYF	TGCAGTGCTCGGGACTCCCTGGGCACGCAGTATTTT	TRBJ2-3	TRBV20-1	-	many
CASSLMDAHTDTQYF	TGTGCCAGCAGCTTAATGGATGCGCACACAGATACGCAGTATTTT	TRBJ2-3	TRBV7-2	-	many
CASSRLATHEQYF	TGTGCCAGCAGCCGCCTAGCAACCCACGAGCAGTACTTC	TRBJ2-7	TRBV4-2	-	many
CASRSSGTADETQYF	TGTGCCAGCAGATCTAGCGGGACGGCGGACGAGACCCAGTACTTC	TRBJ2-5	TRBV27	TRBD2	many
CSATPLLNTEAFF	TGCAGCGCCACCCCACTTTTAAACACTGAAGCTTTCTTT	TRBJ1-1	TRBV29-1	-	many
CASSFGAGEETDTQYF	TGTGCCAGCAGCTTCGGAGCGGGAGAGGAGACAGATACGCAGTATTTT	TRBJ2-3	TRBV11-3	TRBD2	-
CASSYSIEGSEGETQYF	TGTGCCAGCAGTTACTCGATAGAGGGGAGTGAGGGAGAGACCCAGTACTTC	TRBJ2-5	TRBV6-5	-	many
CASRDRGEGNIQYF	TGTGCCAGCCGGGACCGTGGCGAGGGAAACATTCAGTACTTC	TRBJ2-4	TRBV7-2	-	many
CATSRDRGIGSPLHF	TGTGCCACCAGCAGAGATAGGGGAATTGGTTCACCCCTCCACTTT	TRBJ1-6	TRBV15	-	many
CATGAREGGNQPQHF	TGTGCCACCGGAGCGCGAGAGGGAGGCAATCAGCCCCAGCATTTT	TRBJ1-5	TRBV10-3	-	many
CASSYSRTGGRYEQYF	TGTGCCAGCAGTTACTCCCGGACAGGGGGCAGGTACGAGCAGTACTTC	TRBJ2-7	TRBV6-5	TRBD1	few
CSASRTRTETQYF	TGCAGTGCTTCTCGGACACGAACGGAGACCCAGTACTTC	TRBJ2-5	TRBV20-1	-	many
CASSSGALQFF	TGTGCCAGCAGCTCAGGGGCCCTTCAGTTCTTC	TRBJ2-1	TRBV7-2	-	many
CASSLDGTWGYTF	TGTGCCAGCAGCTTGGATGGAACATGGGGCTACACCTTC	TRBJ1-2	TRBV5-5	-	many
CASSPRDRGTASGGELFF	TGTGCCAGCAGTCCTAGGGACAGGGGGACCGCCAGCGGCGGGGAGCTGTTTTTT	TRBJ2-2	TRBV28	TRBD1	-
CASSLVAVATGELFF	TGTGCCAGCAGCTTAGTTGCAGTTGCCACCGGGGAGCTGTTTTTT	TRBJ2-2	TRBV7-9	-	many
CASSQGQTYQETQYF	TGTGCCAGCAGCCAAGGACAGACGTACCAAGAGACCCAGTACTTC	TRBJ2-5	TRBV12-3/TRBV12-4	-	many
CASSPGYDQPQHF	TGTGCCAGCTCACCTGGGTACGATCAGCCCCAGCATTTT	TRBJ1-5	TRBV18	-	-
CASRRGNSPLHF	TGTGCCAGCCGGAGGGGGAATTCACCCCTCCACTTT	TRBJ1-6	TRBV12-3/TRBV12-4	-	many
CASSFTPLPSEKLFF	TGCGCCAGCAGCTTCACCCCGCTGCCAAGTGAAAAACTGTTTTTT	TRBJ1-4	TRBV5-1	-	few
CSARVSRLNTQYF	TGCAGTGCTAGAGTCTCGAGGCTAAATACGCAGTATTTT	TRBJ2-3	TRBV20-1	-	many
CSVVWVNTEAFF	TGCAGCGTTGTATGGGTGAACACTGAAGCTTTCTTT	TRBJ1-1	TRBV29-1	-	many
CASGGLAGEQYF	TGTGCCAGCGGGGGTCTGGCGGGCGAGCAGTACTTC	TRBJ2-7	TRBV2	-	-
CASSSRQGAYNQPQHF	TGTGCCAGCAGCTCAAGACAGGGGGCTTACAATCAGCCCCAGCATTTT	TRBJ1-5	TRBV5-6	TRBD1	many
CASSRERGLYEQYF	TGTGCCAGCAGTCGAGAGCGGGGGCTTTACGAGCAGTACTTC	TRBJ2-7	TRBV6-1	TRBD2	many
CASSLSLHPLNNEQFF	TGTGCCAGCAGTTTATCCCTACACCCGCTTAACAATGAGCAGTTCTTC	TRBJ2-1	TRBV27	-	many
CASSPGTAGGEETQYF	TGTGCCAGCAGCCCTGGGACTGCCGGCGGGGAGGAGACCCAGTACTTC	TRBJ2-5	TRBV11-2	-	-
CSARDARGTDTQYF	TGCAGTGCTAGAGATGCCAGGGGCACAGATACGCAGTATTTT	TRBJ2-3	TRBV20-1	-	many
CASSFRDTGTGELFF	TGTGCCAGCAGTTTTCGGGACACCGGGACCGGGGAGCTGTTTTTT	TRBJ2-2	TRBV27	-	many
CAISGQGREYEQYF	TGTGCCATCAGTGGCCAAGGCAGGGAGTACGAGCAGTACTTC	TRBJ2-7	TRBV10-3	-	many
CASSQDLGLAAYEQYF	TGCGCCAGCAGCCAAGATCTAGGACTAGCGGCCTACGAGCAGTACTTC	TRBJ2-7	TRBV4-3	TRBD2	many
CASSALGRGNTEAFF	TGTGCCAGCAGCGCCCTTGGACGAGGGAACACTGAAGCTTTCTTT	TRBJ1-1	TRBV11-2	-	many